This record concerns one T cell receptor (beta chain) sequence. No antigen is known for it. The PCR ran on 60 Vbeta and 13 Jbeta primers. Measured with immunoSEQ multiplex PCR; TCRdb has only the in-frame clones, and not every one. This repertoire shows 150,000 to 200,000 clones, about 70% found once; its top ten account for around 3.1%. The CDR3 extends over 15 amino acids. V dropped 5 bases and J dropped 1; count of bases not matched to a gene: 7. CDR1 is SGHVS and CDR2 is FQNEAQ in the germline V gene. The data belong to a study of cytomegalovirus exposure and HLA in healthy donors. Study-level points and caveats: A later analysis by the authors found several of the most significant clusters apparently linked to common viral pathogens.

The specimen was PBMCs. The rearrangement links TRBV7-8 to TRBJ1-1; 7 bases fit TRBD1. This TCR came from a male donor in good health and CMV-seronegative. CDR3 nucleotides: TGTGCCAGCAGCCTGGACAGGACCTCGAACACTGAAGCTTTCTTT. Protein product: CASSLDRTSNTEAFF.